This T cell receptor (beta chain) comes out of a study of T cell responses to AZD1222 COVID-19 vaccine. Germline-derived CDR1 and CDR2 are LNHDA and SQIVND (reference sequence). The length of the CDR3 is 13 residues. V was cut by 5 bases and J by 4 bases, with 8 bases left in between. Generated by immunoSEQ multiplex PCR, the TCRdb table keeps only in-frame clones and is missing some. The sample comprises 95,000 to 130,000 clones, roughly nine tenths of which are singletons, and approximately 1.4% rests with the top ten. Sequencing was performed on peripheral blood, taken 28 days after the second AZD1222 dose. V usage is TRBV19 and J usage is TRBJ1-4; D unclear. This TCR came from an adult who received the AZD1222 COVID-19 vaccine. CDR3 region: CASSWEDNEKLFF. The CDR3 DNA is TGTGCCAGTAGTTGGGAAGATAATGAAAAACTGTTTTTT.